A single sample is the source of the 21 T cell receptor beta chains below, sequenced in a study of blood T cell repertoires in COVID-19. TCRdb keeps only in-frame clones here, not all; method: immunoSEQ multiplex PCR. The sample gives hundreds of thousands of clones, around 88% of which show up once; about 6% is in the top ten. Sequenced input: PBMCs or T cells enriched from blood (not recorded which). The receptors derive from a woman in her 40s who had recovered from COVID-19.

The chain joins TRBV5-1 to TRBJ1-3; no clear D gene. CDR3 size: 14 residues. CDR1 and CDR2 (germline): SGHRS, YFSETQ. V lost 0 bases and J 3 bases, leaving 7 bases between the germline ends. CDR3 amino acids: CASSLGERGNTIYF. The CDR3 DNA reads TGCGCCAGCAGCTTGGGGGAGCGTGGAAACACCATATATTTT.

The chain joins TRBV19 to TRBJ1-2, with 9 bases lining up with TRBD1. Germline CDR1 LNHDA, CDR2 SQIVND (reference sequence). J was trimmed by 3 bases and V by 1 base; bases with no gene match: 3. This CDR3 is 15 amino acids long. The CDR3: CASSIGGQGHYGYTF. In DNA form, the CDR3 reads TGTGCCAGTAGTATAGGGGGACAGGGACACTATGGCTACACCTTC.

The J gene is TRBJ1-1, the V gene TRBV29-1; tentatively, D is TRBD1 (6 bases). V was clipped by 1 base and J by 5 bases, with 14 bases between them. This CDR3 has 14 residues. Germline assignment: CDR1 SQVTM and CDR2 ANQGSEA. The CDR3 reads CSVEGAGAGTEAFF. The CDR3 region has the DNA TGCAGCGTTGAAGGAGCGGGGGCTGGAACTGAAGCTTTCTTT.

The chain recombines TRBV9 with TRBJ2-5; 14 bases align to TRBD2. The V gene's germline CDR1 is SGDLS and CDR2 YYNGEE. V lost 1 base to trimming and J lost 5 bases; unmatched junction nucleotides: 7. The CDR3 extends over 17 amino acids. The CDR3 bases are TGTGCCAGCAGCGTAACGACCGGGACTAGCGGGAGCGAGACCCAGTACTTC. Translation: CASSVTTGTSGSETQYF.

The J gene is TRBJ1-5, the V gene TRBV7-9, with D possibly TRBD1 on 5 matching bases. The V gene's germline CDR1 is SEHNR and CDR2 FQNEAQ (reference sequence). The CDR3 has 16 residues. Trimming stripped 1 base from V and 7 bases from J, with 17 bases between. Written as DNA, the CDR3 is TGTGCCAGCAGCTTAGAGTGGGGCAGTTCCGGCCAGCCCCAGCATTTT. Translating it yields CASSLEWGSSGQPQHF.

V usage is TRBV19 and J usage is TRBJ1-5, with D tentatively TRBD1 (6 bases). From germline, CDR1 is LNHDA and CDR2 SQIVND (reference sequence). The CDR3 spans 15 residues. Between the trimmed V and J ends, which lost 7 bases and 2 bases, there was a span of 15 bases. The CDR3 DNA sequence: TGTGCCAGTACCCATGCAGGGGTCGGCAATCAGCCCCAGCATTTT. This gives the protein CASTHAGVGNQPQHF.

This sequence joins TRBV4-1 and TRBJ2-5; the match to TRBD1 covers 11 bases. Trimming took 4 bases from V and 5 from J; bases not matched to a gene: 6. This CDR3 contains 15 residues. Germline values: CDR1 MGHRA, CDR2 YSYEKL. This CDR3 is CASSLDRGLGETQYF. The CDR3 bases are TGCGCCAGCAGCCTGGACAGGGGGCTTGGGGAGACCCAGTACTTC.

As concerns this clone: The same CDR3 also results from other DNA sequences found in this sample. This sequence joins TRBV9 and TRBJ2-1; TRBD2 agrees at 10 bases. Trimming cost V 3 bases and J 0 bases; bases outside gene matches: 0. Germline CDR1 is SGDLS and CDR2 is YYNGEE. The CDR3 has 15 amino acids. The CDR3 sequence: CASSASGSSYNEQFF. The CDR3 DNA reads as TGTGCCAGCAGCGCTAGCGGGAGCTCCTACAATGAGCAGTTCTTC.

The V call is TRBV11-2, the J call TRBJ1-4, with D uncertain. This CDR3 is 14 amino acids long. Trimming removed 1 base from V and 5 bases from J, with 8 bases in between. Germline CDR1 is SGHAT and CDR2 is FQNNGV. CDR3 nucleotide sequence: TGTGCCAGCAGCTTAGCGGGAACGAATGAAAAACTGTTTTTT. Translating gives CASSLAGTNEKLFF.

This chain uses TRBV30 with TRBJ1-4; tentative D call: TRBD1 (5 bases). The CDR3 sequence is 14 residues long. Trimming took 4 bases from V and 6 from J, leaving 15 bases between them. Germline V gene lookup returns CDR1 GTSNPN and CDR2 SVGIG (reference sequence). CDR3 in amino acids: CAWTHKGKDEKLFF. The CDR3 nucleotides are TGTGCCTGGACCCACAAGGGGAAGGATGAAAAACTGTTTTTT.

The chain combines TRBV28 with TRBJ2-7; 7 bases are a match to TRBD1. Germline lookup yields CDR1 MDHEN and CDR2 SYDVKM. This CDR3 has 15 amino acids. After removal of 2 bases from V and 5 bases from J, the junction contained 9 bases not matched to a gene. The CDR3 is CASSLMYRGDHEQYF. In DNA form, the CDR3 reads TGTGCCAGCAGTTTAATGTACAGGGGAGACCACGAGCAGTACTTC.

DNA for the CDR3: TGTGCCTGGAATACCGGGACAGGGAACTACGAGCAGTACTTC. Its protein is CAWNTGTGNYEQYF. V gene TRBV30 combines with J gene TRBJ2-7, with 9 bases lining up with TRBD1. CDR3 length: 14 amino acids. Germline V gene sequence: CDR1 GTSNPN, CDR2 SVGIG (reference sequence). The V segment lost 4 bases and the J segment 3 bases; nucleotides outside the gene matches: 7.

This chain links TRBV19 with TRBJ2-1, with TRBD2 identical over 7 bases. This CDR3 has 15 amino acids. Germline lookup yields CDR1 LNHDA and CDR2 SQIVND (reference sequence). After removal of 7 bases from V and 0 bases from J, the junction contained 6 bases not matched to a gene. CDR3 amino acids: CASTVAGDSYNEQFF. CDR3 nucleotides: TGTGCCAGTACGGTAGCGGGTGACTCCTACAATGAGCAGTTCTTC.

The gene calls are TRBV7-2 and TRBJ2-5; weak D call: TRBD1 (6 bases). CDR1 SGHTA and CDR2 FQGNSA come from the germline V gene. The CDR3 contains 14 residues. The ends were cut back, 0 bases at V and 5 bases at J, with 10 bases in the middle. DNA of the CDR3: TGTGCCAGCAGCTTAGCGGGGGCGCGGGAGACCCAGTACTTC. Translated, it gives CASSLAGARETQYF.

This chain joins TRBV27 and TRBJ2-3; 7 positions agree with TRBD2. There are 15 residues in the CDR3. Trimming cost V 4 bases and J 6 bases; bases outside gene matches: 10. Germline CDR1 MNHEY, CDR2 SMNVEV (reference sequence). The CDR3 sequence: CASSWGEGRVDTQYF. CDR3 DNA sequence: TGTGCCAGCAGTTGGGGGGAGGGCCGTGTGGATACGCAGTATTTT.

This clone was observed a single time. J is TRBJ2-5 and V is TRBV9; 12 positions agree with TRBD1. Per the germline V gene, CDR1 is SGDLS and CDR2 is YYNGEE. V dropped 4 bases and J dropped 5; count of bases not matched to a gene: 12. The CDR3 length is 17 residues. The CDR3 coding sequence is TGTGCCAGCAGCACAGGCGGGACAGGGGGCGGTCAGGAGACCCAGTACTTC. Its protein product is CASSTGGTGGGQETQYF.

This clone was observed a handful of times. This sequence joins TRBV7-3 and TRBJ2-1; TRBD2 might be the D (6 bases). There are 11 residues in the CDR3. Germline V gene lookup returns CDR1 SGHTA and CDR2 FQGTGA. With 4 bases removed from V and 8 bases from J, the gap between germline ends came to 6 bases. CDR3 residues: CASSSGDEQFF. The CDR3 bases are TGTGCCAGCAGCTCGGGGGATGAGCAGTTCTTC. The variable domain in full, completed from reference TRBV7-3 and TRBJ2-1, reads GAGVSQTPSNKVTEKGKYVELRCDPISGHTALYWYRQSLGQGPEFLIYFQGTGAADDSGLPNDRFFAVRPEGSVSTLKIQRTERGDSAVYLCASSSGDEQFFGPGTRLTVL.

V gene TRBV2 combines with J gene TRBJ2-2, with D perhaps matching TRBD1 (5 bases). The germline V and J ends were trimmed by 7 bases and 5 bases, with 5 bases remaining between them. The CDR3 has 11 residues. Germline V gene data show CDR1 as SNHLY and CDR2 as FYNNEI. This CDR3 is CASKGTGELFF. The CDR3 DNA follows: TGTGCCAGCAAGGGGACCGGGGAGCTGTTTTTT.

This rearrangement joins TRBV28 to TRBJ1-2, with D possibly being TRBD1 (6 bases). This CDR3 region has 16 residues. In germline, CDR1 is MDHEN, CDR2 SYDVKM. Trimming cost V 4 bases and J 5 bases, with 20 bases left between them. DNA for the CDR3: TGTGCCAGCAGTTGGGGCAGGGGAGGGACGCGGTATGGCTACACCTTC. Translated, it gives CASSWGRGGTRYGYTF.

This sequence joins TRBV28 and TRBJ1-3, with D possibly matching TRBD1 (5 bases). The CDR3 runs 19 residues. In germline, CDR1 is MDHEN, CDR2 SYDVKM. V shed 0 bases and J shed 0 bases, with 18 bases lying between them. The CDR3 loop is CASSLWGRGGQPSGNTIYF. In DNA, the CDR3 is TGTGCCAGCAGTTTATGGGGGCGGGGAGGACAACCCTCTGGAAACACCATATATTTT.

The V call is TRBV7-3, the J call TRBJ2-3, with TRBD2 as a possible D gene (6 bases). This CDR3 contains 15 residues. Germline CDR1 reads SGHTA; CDR2 reads FQGTGA. V lost 5 bases to trimming and J lost 2 bases, with 14 bases between them. CDR3 DNA: TGTGCCAGCAGCAGAACTAGCCGCCTCACAGATACGCAGTATTTT. This gives the protein CASSRTSRLTDTQYF. The entire variable domain, with the rest obtained from reference TRBV7-3 and TRBJ2-3, is as follows: GAGVSQTPSNKVTEKGKYVELRCDPISGHTALYWYRQSLGQGPEFLIYFQGTGAADDSGLPNDRFFAVRPEGSVSTLKIQRTERGDSAVYLCASSRTSRLTDTQYFGPGTRLTVL.